The rows below give T cell receptor beta chains drawn from one sample of a study of blood T cell repertoires in COVID-19. Method: immunoSEQ multiplex PCR; TCRdb's copy keeps in-frame clones and lacks some. The table has approximately 280,000 clones, around 84% seen once. The sequencing sample was made of PBMCs or T cells enriched from blood (not recorded which). These receptors all come from a man aged 35 to 55 who had been exposed to COVID-19. CDR3s include the opening cysteine and the closing phenylalanine or tryptophan. D genes are given only for firm matches. Clone size appears in some rows only: once, few, many, or a class for an expanded clone.

V gene	J gene	D gene	clone size	CDR3 protein	CDR3 DNA
TRBV5-1	TRBJ1-2	TRBD1	few	CASSLWDREGYTF	TGCGCCAGCAGCTTGTGGGACAGGGAAGGCTACACCTTC
TRBV2	TRBJ2-1	TRBD1	NA	CASSWTRQGANNEQFF	TGTGCCAGCAGCTGGACCCGACAGGGGGCTAACAATGAGCAGTTCTTC
TRBV25-1	TRBJ2-4	TRBD2	NA	CASRGGKIQYF	TGTGCCAGCAGGGGGGGGAAAATTCAGTACTTC
TRBV12-3/TRBV12-4	TRBJ2-7	NA	NA	CASSSFYEQYF	TGTGCCAGCAGTTCTTTCTACGAGCAGTACTTC
TRBV5-6	TRBJ1-1	TRBD1	once	CASSLTGGEYTEAFF	TGTGCCAGCAGCTTAACAGGGGGCGAGTACACTGAAGCTTTCTTT
TRBV3-1/TRBV3-2	TRBJ2-1	NA	NA	CASSQDEQPYNEQFF	TGTGCCAGCAGCCAAGATGAACAGCCTTACAATGAGCAGTTCTTC
TRBV11-2	TRBJ2-1	NA	few	CASSLDHNYNEQFF	TGTGCCAGCAGCTTAGACCACAACTACAATGAGCAGTTCTTC
TRBV5-6	TRBJ1-5	TRBD1	NA	CASSHRRDRAGQPQHF	TGTGCCAGCAGCCATCGCCGGGACAGGGCAGGTCAGCCCCAGCATTTT
TRBV5-1	TRBJ2-1	TRBD1	NA	CASSFETGVYNEQFF	TGCGCCAGCAGCTTCGAGACAGGGGTTTACAATGAGCAGTTCTTC
TRBV3-1/TRBV3-2	TRBJ2-1	TRBD2	NA	CASSLLSGSRKYNEQFF	TGTGCCAGCAGCCTCCTTAGCGGGAGTCGAAAATACAATGAGCAGTTCTTC
TRBV30	TRBJ1-5	NA	NA	CAWSRDSNQPQHF	TGTGCCTGGAGTAGAGATAGCAATCAGCCCCAGCATTTT
TRBV7-3	TRBJ1-5	TRBD1	NA	CASSSGQAGQPQHF	TGTGCCAGCAGCTCTGGACAGGCAGGTCAGCCCCAGCATTTT
TRBV7-2	TRBJ2-7	NA	NA	CASQRGGSSYEQYF	TGTGCCAGCCAAAGGGGGGGTAGCTCCTACGAGCAGTACTTC
TRBV9	TRBJ1-2	NA	NA	CASSPLRDGYTF	TGTGCCAGCAGCCCGCTCAGGGATGGCTACACCTTC
TRBV30	TRBJ1-4	TRBD1	few	CAWTTGGGDEKLFF	TGTGCCTGGACCACAGGGGGCGGTGATGAAAAACTGTTTTTT
TRBV4-2	TRBJ2-3	NA	few	CASSQEGTVGGIADTQYF	TGTGCCAGCAGCCAAGAGGGTACAGTAGGCGGGATTGCAGATACGCAGTATTTT
TRBV20-1	TRBJ1-1	NA	NA	CSARGPEGAFF	TGCAGTGCTAGAGGCCCAGAGGGAGCTTTCTTT
TRBV19	TRBJ1-5	NA	NA	CASTFRDTNQPQHF	TGTGCCAGTACGTTTCGGGACACCAATCAGCCCCAGCATTTT
TRBV18	TRBJ2-3	NA	NA	CASTQRADTQYF	TGTGCCAGCACCCAGCGGGCAGATACGCAGTATTTT
TRBV10-2	TRBJ2-1	NA	NA	CASSRDWDEQFF	TGCGCCAGCAGCCGGGACTGGGATGAGCAGTTCTTC
TRBV12-3/TRBV12-4	TRBJ2-5	NA	NA	CASSFKMRETQYF	TGTGCCAGCAGTTTTAAGATGAGGGAGACCCAGTACTTC
TRBV5-1	TRBJ2-2	NA	NA	CASSLVVVGTGELFF	TGCGCCAGCAGCTTGGTAGTAGTCGGCACCGGGGAGCTGTTTTTT
TRBV9	TRBJ2-3	NA	few	CASSVVGGDLGTDTQYF	TGTGCCAGCAGCGTAGTAGGGGGGGACCTCGGCACAGATACGCAGTATTTT
TRBV18	TRBJ1-3	NA	NA	CASSPLGNTIYF	TGTGCCAGCTCACCTCTTGGAAACACCATATATTTT
TRBV19	TRBJ2-3	NA	once	CASDGGTDTQYF	TGTGCCAGTGATGGGGGGACAGATACGCAGTATTTT
TRBV4-2	TRBJ2-7	NA	NA	CASSHLVDSLDPNYEQYF	TGTGCCAGCAGCCATCTAGTCGACAGTTTAGATCCAAACTACGAGCAGTACTTC
TRBV7-8	TRBJ1-5	NA	NA	CASSSEGVGQPQHF	TGTGCCAGCAGCTCAGAGGGGGTTGGTCAGCCCCAGCATTTT
TRBV7-9	TRBJ1-1	NA	NA	CASLSLHGTEAFF	TGTGCCAGCCTAAGCCTTCATGGTACTGAAGCTTTCTTT
TRBV29-1	TRBJ1-5	NA	once	CSVVTGSANQPQHF	TGCAGCGTTGTTACGGGGTCGGCCAATCAGCCCCAGCATTTT
TRBV29-1	TRBJ1-4	TRBD1	NA	CSVEEIPRQGAYEKLFF	TGCAGCGTTGAAGAAATTCCTCGACAGGGGGCGTATGAAAAACTGTTTTTT
TRBV6-4	TRBJ1-2	TRBD1	few	CASKGLGTGNGYTF	TGTGCCAGCAAGGGTTTGGGGACAGGCAATGGCTACACCTTC
TRBV7-3	TRBJ2-3	TRBD1	NA	CASSQTLGTGLKYF	TGTGCCAGCAGCCAAACGCTTGGGACAGGGTTAAAGTATTTT
TRBV10-1	TRBJ1-1	NA	NA	CASRGQLNTEAFF	TGCGCCAGCAGAGGACAGTTGAACACTGAAGCTTTCTTT
TRBV7-3	TRBJ1-2	TRBD1	NA	CASSQGQGYGYTF	TGTGCCAGCAGCCAAGGACAGGGCTATGGCTACACCTTC
TRBV7-9	TRBJ2-1	TRBD2	NA	CASSQTSGSRDEQFF	TGTGCCAGCAGCCAGACTAGCGGGAGTAGGGATGAGCAGTTCTTC
TRBV11-2	TRBJ1-3	NA	NA	CASSPERRSNTIYF	TGTGCCAGCAGTCCTGAGAGGAGGAGTAACACCATATATTTT
TRBV24-1	TRBJ1-4	TRBD1	NA	CATSDPGQGTEKLFF	TGTGCCACCAGTGACCCCGGACAGGGGACTGAAAAACTGTTTTTT
TRBV6-5	TRBJ2-1	NA	NA	CATGHQDNNEQFF	TGTGCCACCGGCCATCAGGACAACAATGAGCAGTTCTTC
TRBV4-2	TRBJ1-2	NA	NA	CASSPPGTGYGYTF	TGTGCCAGCAGCCCTCCGGGGACTGGCTATGGCTACACCTTC
TRBV2	TRBJ1-1	NA	few	CASQGRQNTEAFF	TGTGCCAGCCAGGGTAGGCAGAACACTGAAGCTTTCTTT
TRBV24-1	TRBJ1-2	TRBD1	NA	CATSEPGQGRYGYTF	TGTGCCACCAGTGAGCCGGGACAGGGGCGGTATGGCTACACCTTC